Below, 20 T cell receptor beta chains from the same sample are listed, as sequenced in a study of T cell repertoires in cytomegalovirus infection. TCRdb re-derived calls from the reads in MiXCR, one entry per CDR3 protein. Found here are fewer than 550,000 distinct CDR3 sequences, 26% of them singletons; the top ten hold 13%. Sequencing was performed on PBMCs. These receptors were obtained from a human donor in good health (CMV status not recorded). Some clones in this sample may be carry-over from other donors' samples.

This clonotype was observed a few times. CDR3 sequence reads: CASSPRGDRGTEAFF. CDR3 sequence (DNA): TGTGCCAGCAGTCCACGAGGAGACAGGGGCACTGAAGCTTTCTTT. This chain joins TRBV12-3 or TRBV12-4 and TRBJ1-1; 8 bases match TRBD1. V shed 5 bases and J 4 bases; nucleotides not matched to a gene: 9. CDR3 length equals 15 residues.

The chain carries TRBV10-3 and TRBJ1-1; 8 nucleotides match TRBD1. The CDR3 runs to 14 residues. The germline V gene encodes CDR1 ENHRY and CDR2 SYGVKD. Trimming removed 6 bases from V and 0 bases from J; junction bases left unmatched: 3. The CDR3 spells CAIRRQGMNTEAFF. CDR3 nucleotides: TGTGCCATCAGGCGACAGGGGATGAACACTGAAGCTTTCTTT.

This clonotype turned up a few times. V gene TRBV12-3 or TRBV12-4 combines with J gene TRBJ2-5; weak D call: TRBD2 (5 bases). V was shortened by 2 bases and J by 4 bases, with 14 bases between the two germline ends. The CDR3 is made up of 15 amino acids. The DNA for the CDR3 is TGTGCCAGCAGTTTAAACACGGGGATCCCAGAGACCCAGTACTTC. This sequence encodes CASSLNTGIPETQYF.

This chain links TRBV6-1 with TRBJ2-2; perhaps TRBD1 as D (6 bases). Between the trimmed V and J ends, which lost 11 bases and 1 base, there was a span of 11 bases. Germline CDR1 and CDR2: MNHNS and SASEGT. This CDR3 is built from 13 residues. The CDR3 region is CAGTGKNTGELFF. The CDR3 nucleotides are TGTGCCGGAACAGGGAAGAACACCGGGGAGCTGTTTTTT.

Written as DNA, the CDR3 is TGTGCCAGCAGCCCAGAAACAGGGCCGTACAGCAATCAGCCCCAGCATTTT. Protein: CASSPETGPYSNQPQHF. This chain connects TRBV7-9 to TRBJ1-5; maybe TRBD1 (6 bases). The CDR3 runs to 17 residues. Germline V CDR1 and CDR2: SEHNR, FQNEAQ (reference sequence). Between the trimmed V and J ends, which lost 5 bases and 1 base, there was a span of 18 bases.

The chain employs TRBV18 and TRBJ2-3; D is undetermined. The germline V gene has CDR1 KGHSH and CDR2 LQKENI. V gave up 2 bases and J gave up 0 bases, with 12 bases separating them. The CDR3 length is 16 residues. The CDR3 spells CASSPFVLSSTDTQYF. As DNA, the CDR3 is TGTGCCAGCTCACCATTTGTACTTTCTAGCACAGATACGCAGTATTTT. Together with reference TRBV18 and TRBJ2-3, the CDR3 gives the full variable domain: NAGVMQNPRHLVRRRGQEARLRCSPMKGHSHVYWYRQLPEEGLKFMVYLQKENIIDESGMPKERFSAEFPKEGPSILRIQQVVRGDSAAYFCASSPFVLSSTDTQYFGPGTRLTVL.

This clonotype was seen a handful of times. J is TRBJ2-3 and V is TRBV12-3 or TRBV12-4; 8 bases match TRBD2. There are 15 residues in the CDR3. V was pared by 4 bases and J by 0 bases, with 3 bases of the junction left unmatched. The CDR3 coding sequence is TGTGCCAGCAGTTCAGCGGGAGTTAGCACAGATACGCAGTATTTT. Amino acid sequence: CASSSAGVSTDTQYF.

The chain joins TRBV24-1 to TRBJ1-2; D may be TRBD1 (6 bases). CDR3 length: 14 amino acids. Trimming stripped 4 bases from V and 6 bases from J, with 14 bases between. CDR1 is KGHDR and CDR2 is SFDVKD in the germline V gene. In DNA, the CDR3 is TGTGCCACCAGTGACTCACTTCACAGGGATGGCTACACCTTC. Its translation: CATSDSLHRDGYTF.

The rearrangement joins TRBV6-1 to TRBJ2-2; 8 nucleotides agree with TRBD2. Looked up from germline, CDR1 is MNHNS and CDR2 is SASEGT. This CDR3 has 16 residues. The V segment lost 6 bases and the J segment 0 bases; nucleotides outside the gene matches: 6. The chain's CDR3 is CASRGGAGANTGELFF. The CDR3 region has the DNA TGTGCCAGCAGGGGGGGAGCGGGAGCGAACACCGGGGAGCTGTTTTTT.

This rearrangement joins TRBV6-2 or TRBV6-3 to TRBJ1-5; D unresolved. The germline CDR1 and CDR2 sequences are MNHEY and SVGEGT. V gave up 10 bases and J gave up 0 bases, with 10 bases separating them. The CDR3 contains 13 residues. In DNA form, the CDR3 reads TGTGCCACCAACCCAAATAGCAATCAGCCCCAGCATTTT. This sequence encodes CATNPNSNQPQHF.

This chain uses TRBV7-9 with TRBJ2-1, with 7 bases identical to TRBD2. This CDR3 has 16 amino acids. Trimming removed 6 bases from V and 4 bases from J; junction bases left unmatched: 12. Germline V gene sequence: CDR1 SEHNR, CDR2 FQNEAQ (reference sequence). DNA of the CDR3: TGTGCCAGCAGTTCTGGGCCTAGCGGATATTACAATGAGCAGTTCTTC. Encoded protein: CASSSGPSGYYNEQFF.

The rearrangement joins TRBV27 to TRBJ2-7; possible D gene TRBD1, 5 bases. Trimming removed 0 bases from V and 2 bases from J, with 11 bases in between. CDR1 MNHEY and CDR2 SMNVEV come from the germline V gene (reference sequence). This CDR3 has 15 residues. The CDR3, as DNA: TGTGCCAGCAGTTTATCGAGCGAGGACACCTACGAGCAGTACTTC. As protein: CASSLSSEDTYEQYF.

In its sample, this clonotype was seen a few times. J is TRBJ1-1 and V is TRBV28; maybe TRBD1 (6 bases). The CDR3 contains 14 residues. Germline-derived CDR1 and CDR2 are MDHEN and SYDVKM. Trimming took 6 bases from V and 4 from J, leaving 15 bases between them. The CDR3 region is CASSWTDLSTEAFF. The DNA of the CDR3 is TGTGCCAGCAGCTGGACAGATTTGAGCACTGAAGCTTTCTTT.

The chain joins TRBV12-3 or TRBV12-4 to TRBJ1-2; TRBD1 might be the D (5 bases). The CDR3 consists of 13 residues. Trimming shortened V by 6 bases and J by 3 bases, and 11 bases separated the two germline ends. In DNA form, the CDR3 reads TGTGCCAGCAGCTCAGACAGCGACTATGGCTACACCTTC. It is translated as CASSSDSDYGYTF.

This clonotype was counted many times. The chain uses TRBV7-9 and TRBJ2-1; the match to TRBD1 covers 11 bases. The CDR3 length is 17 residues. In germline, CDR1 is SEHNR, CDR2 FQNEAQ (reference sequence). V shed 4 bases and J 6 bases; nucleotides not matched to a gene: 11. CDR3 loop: CASSYLRTGGARNEQFF. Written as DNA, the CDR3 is TGTGCCAGCAGCTACTTGAGGACAGGGGGCGCACGCAATGAGCAGTTCTTC.

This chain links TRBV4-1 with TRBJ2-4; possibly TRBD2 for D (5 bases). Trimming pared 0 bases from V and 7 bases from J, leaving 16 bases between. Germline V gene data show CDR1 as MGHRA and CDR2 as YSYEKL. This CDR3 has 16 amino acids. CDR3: CASSQESGWQRNIQYF. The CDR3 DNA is TGCGCCAGCAGCCAAGAATCGGGTTGGCAGCGGAACATTCAGTACTTC.

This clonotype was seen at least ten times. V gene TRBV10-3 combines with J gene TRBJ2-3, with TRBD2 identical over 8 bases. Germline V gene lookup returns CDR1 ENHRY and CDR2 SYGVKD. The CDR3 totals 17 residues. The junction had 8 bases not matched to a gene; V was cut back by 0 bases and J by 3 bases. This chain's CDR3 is CAISESPSGRGTDTQYF. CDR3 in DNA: TGTGCCATCAGTGAGTCGCCAAGCGGGAGAGGAACAGATACGCAGTATTTT.

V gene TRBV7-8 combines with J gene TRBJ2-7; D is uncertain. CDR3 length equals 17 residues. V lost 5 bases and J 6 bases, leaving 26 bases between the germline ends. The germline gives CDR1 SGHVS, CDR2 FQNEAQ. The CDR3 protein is CASSRGGLGVRDGEQYV. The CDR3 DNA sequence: TGTGCCAGCAGCCGAGGCGGTCTTGGCGTCCGCGACGGCGAGCAGTACGTC.

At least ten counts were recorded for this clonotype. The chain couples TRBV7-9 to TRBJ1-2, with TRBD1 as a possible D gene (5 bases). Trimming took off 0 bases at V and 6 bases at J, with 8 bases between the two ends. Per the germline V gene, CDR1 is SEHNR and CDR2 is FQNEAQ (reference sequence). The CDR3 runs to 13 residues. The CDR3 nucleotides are TGTGCCAGCAGCTTAGCCCCAGGGAATGGCTACACCTTC. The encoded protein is CASSLAPGNGYTF.

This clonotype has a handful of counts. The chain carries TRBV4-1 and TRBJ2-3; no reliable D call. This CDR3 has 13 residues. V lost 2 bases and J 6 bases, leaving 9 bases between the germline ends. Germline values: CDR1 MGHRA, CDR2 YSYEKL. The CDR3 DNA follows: TGCGCCAGCAGCCAACCTGCTAGGGATACGCAGTATTTT. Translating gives CASSQPARDTQYF.